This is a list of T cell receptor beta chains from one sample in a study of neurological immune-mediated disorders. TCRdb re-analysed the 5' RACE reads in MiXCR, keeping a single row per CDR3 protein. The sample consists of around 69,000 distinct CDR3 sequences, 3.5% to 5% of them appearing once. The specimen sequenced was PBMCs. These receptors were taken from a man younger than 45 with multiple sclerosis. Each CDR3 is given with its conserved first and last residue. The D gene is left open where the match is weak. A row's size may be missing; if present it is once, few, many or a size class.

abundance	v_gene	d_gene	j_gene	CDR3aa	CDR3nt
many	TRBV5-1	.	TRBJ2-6	CASSFRSGANVLTF	TGCGCCAGCAGTTTCCGCTCTGGGGCCAACGTCCTGACTTTC
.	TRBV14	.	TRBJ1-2	CASSQDPGPSLGGKLYGYTF	TGTGCCAGCAGCCAAGATCCAGGCCCTTCGCTGGGGGGGAAACTCTATGGCTACACCTTC
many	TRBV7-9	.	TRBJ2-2	CASRRPARSNTGELFF	TGTGCCAGCAGGAGACCCGCCCGCTCGAACACCGGGGAGCTGTTTTTT
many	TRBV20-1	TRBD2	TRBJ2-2	CSARATVGSGFNTGELFF	TGCAGTGCTAGAGCCACTGTGGGTAGCGGGTTTAACACCGGGGAGCTGTTTTTT
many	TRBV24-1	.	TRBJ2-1	CATSDLRGPGENEQFF	TGTGCCACCAGTGATTTGCGCGGACCCGGCGAGAATGAGCAGTTCTTC
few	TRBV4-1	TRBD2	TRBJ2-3	CASSQELGGGTDTQYF	TGCGCCAGCAGCCAAGAACTGGGAGGGGGCACAGATACGCAGTATTTT
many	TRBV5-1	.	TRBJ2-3	CASSSWTGTDTQYF	TGCGCCAGCAGCTCCTGGACAGGCACAGATACGCAGTATTTT
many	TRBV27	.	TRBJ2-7	CASSLGGTYEQYF	TGTGCCAGCAGTTTAGGGGGTACCTACGAGCAGTACTTC
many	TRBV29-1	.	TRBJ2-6	CSVGGPGANVLTF	TGCAGCGTCGGGGGCCCTGGGGCCAACGTCCTGACTTTC
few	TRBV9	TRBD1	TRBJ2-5	CASSVQGARETQYF	TGTGCCAGCAGCGTACAGGGGGCGCGAGAGACCCAGTACTTC
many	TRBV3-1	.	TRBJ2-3	CASSFREGGTDTQYF	TGTGCCAGCAGCTTTAGGGAAGGGGGCACAGATACGCAGTATTTT
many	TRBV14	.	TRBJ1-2	CASSQAPRGSSGYTF	TGTGCCAGCAGCCAAGCTCCTAGGGGATCGAGTGGCTACACCTTC
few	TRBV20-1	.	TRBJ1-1	CSATGNTEAFF	TGCAGTGCCACAGGGAACACTGAAGCTTTCTTT
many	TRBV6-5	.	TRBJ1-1	CASSLSEGRTNTEAFF	TGTGCCAGCAGTTTGTCCGAGGGCCGCACGAACACTGAAGCTTTCTTT
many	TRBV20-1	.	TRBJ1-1	CSATRGTEAFF	TGCAGTGCTACTAGAGGGACAGAAGCTTTCTTT
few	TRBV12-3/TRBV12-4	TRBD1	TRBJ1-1	CASGIRTGGGEAFF	TGTGCCAGCGGGATTCGAACAGGGGGGGGCGAAGCTTTCTTT
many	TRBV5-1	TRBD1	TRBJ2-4	CASSPAAGGKNIQYF	TGCGCCAGCAGCCCCGCGGCAGGGGGCAAAAACATTCAGTACTTC
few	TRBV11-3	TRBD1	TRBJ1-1	CASQGDRTNTEAFF	TGTGCCAGCCAGGGGGACAGGACGAACACTGAAGCTTTCTTT
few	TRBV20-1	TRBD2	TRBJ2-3	CSAGTSGGVYTQYF	TGCAGTGCTGGGACTAGCGGGGGGGTTTATACGCAGTATTTT
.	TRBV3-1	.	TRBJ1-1	CASSPYYYSSGQTNTEAFF	TGTGCCAGCAGCCCCTATTATTACTCATCGGGGCAGACGAACACTGAAGCTTTCTTT
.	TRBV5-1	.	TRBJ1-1	CASSHTGTANTEAFF	TGCGCCAGCAGCCACACCGGGACGGCGAACACTGAAGCTTTCTTT
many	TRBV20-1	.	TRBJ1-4	CSASPATNEKLFF	TGCAGTGCTAGCCCAGCCACTAATGAAAAACTGTTTTTT
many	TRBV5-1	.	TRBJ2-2	CASSLDGTYPGELFF	TGCGCCAGCAGCTTGGATGGGACCTACCCCGGGGAGCTGTTTTTT
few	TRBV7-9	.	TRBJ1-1	CASSIFSVRGGTEAFF	TGTGCCAGCAGCATCTTCTCCGTCCGGGGGGGAACTGAAGCTTTCTTT
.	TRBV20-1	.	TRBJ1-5	CSARRDSNQPQNF	TGCAGTGCTAGGAGGGATAGCAATCAGCCCCAGAATTTT
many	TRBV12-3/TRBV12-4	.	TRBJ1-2	CASSPRLTGYGYTF	TGTGCCAGCAGTCCACGACTCACCGGCTATGGCTACACCTTC
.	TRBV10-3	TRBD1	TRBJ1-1	CAISGGQGQIAFF	TGTGCCATCAGTGGGGGACAGGGGCAGATAGCTTTCTTT
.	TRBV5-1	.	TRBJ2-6	CASSSDRGSHSGAKVLTF	TGCGCCAGCAGCTCGGATCGGGGATCCCACTCTGGGGCCAAAGTCCTGACTTTC
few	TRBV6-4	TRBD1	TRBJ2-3	CASSDSTGGADTQYF	TGTGCCAGCAGTGACTCGACAGGGGGCGCAGATACGCAGTATTTT
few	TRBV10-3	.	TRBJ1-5	CAISPQGIQPQHF	TGTGCCATCAGCCCCCAGGGTATTCAGCCCCAGCATTTT
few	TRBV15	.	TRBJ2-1	CATSRVQGVLQFF	TGTGCCACCAGCAGAGTTCAAGGGGTATTGCAGTTCTTC
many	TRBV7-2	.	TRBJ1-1	CASSPYAGVGRTEAFF	TGTGCCAGCAGCCCATATGCTGGGGTTGGGAGGACTGAAGCTTTCTTT
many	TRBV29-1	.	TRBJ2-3	CSVEGPFTDTQYF	TGCAGCGTTGAAGGCCCGTTCACAGATACGCAGTATTTT
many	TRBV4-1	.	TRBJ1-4	CASAIGRNEKLFF	TGCGCCAGTGCCATTGGGAGGAATGAAAAACTGTTTTTT
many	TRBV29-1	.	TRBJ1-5	CAGGGPEPQHF	TGCGCCGGCGGGGGGCCCGAGCCCCAGCATTTT
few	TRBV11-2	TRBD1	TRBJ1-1	CASRSTGITEAFF	TGTGCCAGCAGATCGACAGGGATTACTGAAGCTTTCTTT
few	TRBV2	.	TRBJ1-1	CASSAGAGTEAFF	TGTGCCAGCAGTGCGGGGGCGGGCACTGAAGCTTTCTTT
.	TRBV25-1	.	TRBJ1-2	CASGEEWGMDGYTF	TGTGCCAGCGGAGAGGAATGGGGAATGGATGGCTACACCTTC
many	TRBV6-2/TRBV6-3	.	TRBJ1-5	CASSPEWVKPQHF	TGTGCCAGCAGCCCCGAATGGGTCAAGCCCCAGCATTTT
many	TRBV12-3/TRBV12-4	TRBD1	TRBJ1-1	CASSNPTGAGQPEAFF	TGTGCCAGCAGTAACCCTACAGGGGCGGGCCAGCCTGAAGCTTTCTTT
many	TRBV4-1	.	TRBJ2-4	CASSQGPQAGVAKNIQYF	TGCGCCAGCAGCCAAGGCCCTCAGGCAGGGGTCGCCAAAAACATTCAGTACTTC
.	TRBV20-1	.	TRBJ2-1	CSARDQVYEQFF	TGCAGTGCTAGAGACCAGGTCTATGAGCAGTTCTTC
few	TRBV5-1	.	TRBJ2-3	CASSLDSGADTQYF	TGCGCCAGCAGCTTGGATTCTGGGGCAGATACGCAGTATTTT
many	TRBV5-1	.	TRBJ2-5	CASSYTGNQETQYF	TGCGCCAGCAGCTACACCGGGAACCAAGAGACCCAGTACTTC
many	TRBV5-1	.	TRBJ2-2	CASSFDANTGELFF	TGCGCCAGCAGCTTTGATGCGAACACCGGGGAGCTGTTTTTT
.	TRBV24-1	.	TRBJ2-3	CATSDWTTGSADTQYF	TGTGCCACCAGTGATTGGACTACCGGTTCGGCAGATACGCAGTATTTT
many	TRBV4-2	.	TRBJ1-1	CASSQVGQYPFF	TGTGCCAGCAGCCAAGTGGGGCAGTACCCTTTCTTT
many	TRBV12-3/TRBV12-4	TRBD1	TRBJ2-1	CASSTGQSYNEQFF	TGTGCCAGCAGCACGGGACAGTCATACAATGAGCAGTTCTTC
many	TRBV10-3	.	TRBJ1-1	CAISEGEENTEAFF	TGTGCCATCAGTGAGGGCGAAGAGAACACTGAAGCTTTCTTT
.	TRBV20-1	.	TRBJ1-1	CSVSEEGNSEAFF	TGCAGTGTCAGTGAGGAGGGGAACTCTGAAGCTTTCTTT
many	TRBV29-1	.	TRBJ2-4	CSVEGGTENIQYF	TGCAGCGTTGAAGGGGGAACGGAGAACATTCAGTACTTC
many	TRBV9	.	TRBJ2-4	CASSSRLDPIIQYF	TGTGCCAGCAGCTCCCGACTGGACCCCATTATTCAGTACTTC
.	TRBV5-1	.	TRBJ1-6	CASSSGTSFSTLNF	TGCGCCAGCAGCTCCGGGACCTCTTTTAGCACCCTCAACTTT
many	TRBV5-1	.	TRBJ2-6	CASSYPSGANVLTF	TGCGCCAGCAGCTATCCCTCTGGGGCCAACGTCCTGACTTTC
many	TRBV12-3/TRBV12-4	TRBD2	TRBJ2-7	CASGTSALHEQYF	TGTGCCAGCGGGACTAGCGCCCTCCACGAGCAGTACTTC
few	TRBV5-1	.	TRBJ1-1	CASSLSGDTEAFF	TGCGCCAGCAGCTTGAGCGGGGACACTGAAGCTTTCTTT
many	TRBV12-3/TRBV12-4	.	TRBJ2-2	CASSLVRRHTGELFF	TGTGCCAGCAGTTTAGTCAGGCGGCACACCGGGGAGCTGTTTTTT
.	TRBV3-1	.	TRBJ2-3	CASSHLRDPRTDTQYF	TGTGCCAGCAGCCACCTCCGGGACCCCCGGACAGATACGCAGTATTTT
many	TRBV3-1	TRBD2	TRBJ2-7	CASSLSSGGASSQYF	TGTGCCAGCAGCCTCTCTAGCGGGGGGGCCTCTTCACAGTACTTC
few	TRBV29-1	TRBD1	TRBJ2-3	CSVEGQGHTDTQYF	TGCAGCGTTGAGGGACAGGGTCATACAGATACGCAGTATTTT